This T cell receptor (beta chain) was identified in a study of T cells in Graves' hyperthyroidism and ophthalmopathy. The junction had 6 bases not matched to a gene; V was cut back by 7 bases and J by 6 bases. Per the germline V gene, CDR1 is SQVTM and CDR2 is ANQGSEA. This CDR3 has 14 residues. The study based diagnoses on clinical symptoms, serum thyroxine and TRAb, thyroid ultrasound and orbital computed tomography. Amplified TCR beta CDR3 regions derived from RNA transcripts. First-round RT-PCR with HTBI primers amplified the TCR CDR3 region. TCRdb recomputed calls from the multiplex PCR reads with MiXCR, one row per CDR3 protein. The table records 450,000 to 700,000 distinct CDR3 sequences, about half of them present only once.

This receptor was taken from an adult woman with Graves' disease, either hyperthyroidism or ophthalmopathy (not recorded which). The gene calls are TRBV29-1 and TRBJ1-6, with TRBD1 identical over 10 bases. The sequenced sample consisted of peripheral blood or thyroid tissue (not recorded which). CDR3 sequence reads: CSAGQGGSNSPLHF. The DNA of the CDR3 is TGCAGCGCCGGACAGGGGGGCTCTAATTCACCCCTCCACTTT.